The 30 T cell receptor beta chains listed next were all sequenced from one sample in a study of cytomegalovirus exposure and HLA in healthy donors. Use of 60 Vbeta and 13 Jbeta primers characterized the PCR. The protocol was immunoSEQ multiplex PCR, while the TCRdb copy is restricted to in-frame clones and leaves out a portion. The repertoire has under 200,000 clones, approximately 80% of them found once; the top ten carry over 1.5%. The sequencing sample was made of PBMCs. The receptor source for this set is a woman aged 25-40 years in good health and CMV-seronegative.

The rearrangement uses TRBV9 and TRBJ2-1; 7 bases are a match to TRBD2. Germline CDR1 is SGDLS and CDR2 is YYNGEE. The CDR3 length is 16 residues. The V and J ends lost 1 base and 7 bases, in that order; junction bases with no gene match: 11. The CDR3 coding sequence is TGTGCCAGCAGCGTATTTCGGGGGGATAGCCAGAATGAGCAGTTCTTC. Translating it yields CASSVFRGDSQNEQFF. The full variable domain, in which reference TRBV9 and TRBJ2-1 provide the parts outside the CDR3, is DSGVTQTPKHLITATGQRVTLRCSPRSGDLSVYWYQQSLDQGLQFLIQYYNGEERAKGNILERFSAQQFPDLHSELNLSSLELGDSALYFCASSVFRGDSQNEQFFGPGTRLTVL.

The chain links TRBV28 to TRBJ1-4; D is undetermined. Trimming took 4 bases from V and 8 from J, leaving 8 bases between them. CDR3 size: 12 residues. The germline V gene encodes CDR1 MDHEN and CDR2 SYDVKM. This chain's CDR3 is CASSSLREKLFF. DNA for the CDR3: TGTGCCAGCAGTTCCCTCCGGGAAAAACTGTTTTTT.

V and J are TRBV7-8 and TRBJ2-1; a weak D match, TRBD2 (6 bases). There are 12 residues in the CDR3. CDR1 and CDR2 (germline): SGHVS, FQNEAQ. V gave up 1 base and J gave up 12 bases, with 10 bases separating them. The CDR3 DNA sequence: TGTGCCAGCAGCTTAGGCGGGGTCGGGCAGTTCTTC. Its translation is CASSLGGVGQFF.

This clone has more than one count but fewer than ten. The V and J genes are TRBV2 and TRBJ2-1, with 11 nucleotides matching TRBD2. The CDR3 sequence is 14 residues long. Germline V lookup: CDR1 SNHLY, CDR2 FYNNEI. J gave up 8 bases and V 5 bases, and 5 bases lay outside the gene matches. The CDR3 here is CASSPLAGGDEQFF. The CDR3 nucleotides are TGTGCCAGCAGTCCTCTAGCGGGAGGCGATGAGCAGTTCTTC.

This clone was recorded a few times. Other DNA sequences within the sample encode an identical CDR3. The V gene is TRBV5-1, the J gene TRBJ2-5; 8 bases align to TRBD2. V gave up 0 bases and J gave up 2 bases; unmatched junction bases: 0. The CDR3 length is 14 residues. Germline assignment: CDR1 SGHRS and CDR2 YFSETQ. The CDR3 loop reads CASSLGLAQETQYF. In DNA form, the CDR3 reads TGCGCCAGCAGCTTGGGACTAGCGCAAGAGACCCAGTACTTC. Together with reference TRBV5-1 and TRBJ2-5, the CDR3 gives the full variable domain: KAGVTQTPRYLIKTRGQQVTLSCSPISGHRSVSWYQQTPGQGLQFLFEYFSETQRNKGNFPGRFSGRQFSNSRSEMNVSTLELGDSALYLCASSLGLAQETQYFGPGTRLLVL.

This sequence joins TRBV5-1 and TRBJ1-4; D is uncertain. This CDR3 is 13 amino acids long. Trimming took off 4 bases at V and 3 bases at J, with 7 bases between the two ends. Germline V CDR1 and CDR2: SGHRS, YFSETQ. The CDR3 reads CASSPSPNEKLFF. CDR3 DNA sequence: TGCGCCAGCAGCCCCTCCCCTAATGAAAAACTGTTTTTT.

The chain is built from TRBV9 and TRBJ2-1, with 12 bases that match TRBD2. Germline CDR1 reads SGDLS; CDR2 reads YYNGEE. Losses at the gene ends were 2 bases for V and 4 bases for J; bases not matched to a gene: 4. This CDR3 spans 16 amino acids. The CDR3 protein is CASSVGLAGRYNEQFF. The CDR3 nucleotides read TGTGCCAGCAGCGTCGGACTAGCGGGGAGGTACAATGAGCAGTTCTTC.

The chain recombines TRBV6-1 with TRBJ1-1, with D perhaps TRBD1 (5 bases). Germline values: CDR1 MNHNS, CDR2 SASEGT. V lost 5 bases, J lost 6 bases, and 13 bases lay in between. CDR3 length: 13 residues. CDR3 nucleotides: TGTGCCAGCAGTACCCCAGGGCCAGCTGAAGCTTTCTTT. Amino acid sequence: CASSTPGPAEAFF.

The V and J genes are TRBV19 and TRBJ1-1; tentative D call: TRBD1 (6 bases). This CDR3 contains 16 residues. The V gene lost 0 bases and the J gene lost 1 base, with 12 bases spanning the gap. CDR1 is LNHDA, CDR2 SQIVND, per germline (reference sequence). CDR3 amino acids: CASSIDGGGANTEAFF. CDR3 sequence (DNA): TGTGCCAGTAGTATAGATGGTGGGGGCGCGAACACTGAAGCTTTCTTT.

This rearrangement joins TRBV5-4 to TRBJ2-7; 8 nucleotides align to TRBD1. This CDR3 spans 18 amino acids. The junction had 15 bases not matched to a gene; V was cut back by 4 bases and J by 0 bases. Germline V lookup: CDR1 SGHNT, CDR2 YYREEE (reference sequence). The CDR3 loop is CASSPHPPGTGSSYEQYF. CDR3 sequence (DNA): TGTGCCAGCAGCCCACACCCCCCAGGGACAGGCAGCTCCTACGAGCAGTACTTC.

This clone occurred once. V usage is TRBV2 and J usage is TRBJ1-5, with 8 bases fitting TRBD1. This CDR3 is 15 amino acids long. V lost 6 bases to trimming and J lost 0 bases; unmatched junction nucleotides: 4. Looked up from germline, CDR1 is SNHLY and CDR2 is FYNNEI. In DNA, the CDR3 is TGTGCCAGCAGAGATCAGGGGGCTAGCAATCAGCCCCAGCATTTT. It yields the protein CASRDQGASNQPQHF.

This chain uses TRBV6-5 with TRBJ1-2, with 8 bases matching TRBD1. The CDR3 consists of 13 residues. V shed 5 bases, J shed 3 bases, and the junction held 2 bases outside the gene matches. Germline values: CDR1 MNHEY, CDR2 SVGAGI. As DNA, the CDR3 is TGTGCCAGCAGTACAGGGGGATACTATGGCTACACCTTC. Residues: CASSTGGYYGYTF.

This chain links TRBV6-1 with TRBJ2-1, with 9 nucleotides matching TRBD2. J was trimmed by 2 bases and V by 2 bases; bases with no gene match: 10. The CDR3 is 18 residues long. The germline gives CDR1 MNHNS, CDR2 SASEGT. The CDR3 reads CASSEFGGRAAAYNEQFF. As DNA, the CDR3 is TGTGCCAGCAGTGAATTTGGCGGGAGGGCCGCCGCCTACAATGAGCAGTTCTTC.

This clone was observed a few times. The V gene is TRBV6-6, the J gene TRBJ2-2; 10 bases fit TRBD2. The CDR3 length is 15 residues. The germline gives CDR1 MNHNY, CDR2 SVGAGI (reference sequence). V was pared by 4 bases and J by 6 bases, with 5 bases of the junction left unmatched. Written as DNA, the CDR3 is TGTGCCAGCAGTTCCCAGCGGGGGGGCCCCGGGGAGCTGTTTTTT. This translates into CASSSQRGGPGELFF.

V usage is TRBV5-4 and J usage is TRBJ1-2, with no clear D. Germline CDR1 and CDR2: SGHNT and YYREEE (reference sequence). V shed 4 bases and J shed 11 bases, with 18 bases lying between them. The CDR3 is made up of 13 amino acids. The CDR3 nucleotides read TGTGCCAGCAGCGGCGGGAACAAAAGAGGGTACACCTTC. Translation: CASSGGNKRGYTF.

The genes are TRBV10-1 and TRBJ2-1; TRBD1 aligns across 9 bases. The V and J ends lost 0 bases and 9 bases, in that order; junction bases with no gene match: 3. The CDR3 is 14 amino acids. The germline gives CDR1 WNHNN, CDR2 SYGVQD (reference sequence). The CDR3 DNA follows: TGCGCCAGCAGTGAGTCCGGGACAGGGATTGAGCAGTTCTTC. As protein: CASSESGTGIEQFF.

V and J are TRBV28 and TRBJ2-3; 7 bases agree with TRBD1. The length of the CDR3 is 17 residues. With 3 bases clipped from V and 0 bases from J, the junction kept 9 bases outside the gene matches. In germline, CDR1 is MDHEN, CDR2 SYDVKM. The CDR3 spells CASSFLGTVSSTDTQYF. The CDR3, as DNA: TGTGCCAGCAGTTTCCTTGGGACAGTCTCTAGCACAGATACGCAGTATTTT.

This clone was counted a few times. Different DNA sequences within this sample yield the same CDR3. This chain connects TRBV29-1 to TRBJ1-3; D unclear. V lost 4 bases and J lost 2, with 3 bases in between. The CDR3 is made up of 11 amino acids. The germline gives CDR1 SQVTM, CDR2 ANQGSEA. The DNA of the CDR3 is TGCAGCGTTGGTACTGGAAACACCATATATTTT. This sequence encodes CSVGTGNTIYF. The full variable domain, completed using reference TRBV29-1 and TRBJ1-3, is SAVISQKPSRDICQRGTSLTIQCQVDSQVTMMFWYRQQPGQSLTLIATANQGSEATYESGFVIDKFPISRPNLTFSTLTVSNMSPEDSSIYLCSVGTGNTIYFGEGSWLTVV.

The V and J genes are TRBV5-5 and TRBJ2-3; 15 nucleotides align to TRBD2. V shed 3 bases, J shed 11 bases, and the junction held 16 bases outside the gene matches. The length of the CDR3 is 18 residues. Germline V gene data show CDR1 as SGHKS and CDR2 as YYEKEE (reference sequence). The CDR3 is CASSWDPGVGLAGGMQYF. In DNA, the CDR3 is TGTGCCAGCAGCTGGGACCCCGGCGTGGGACTAGCGGGGGGTATGCAGTATTTT.

This clone was observed a handful of times. The chain combines TRBV5-8 with TRBJ2-7; the D gene is possibly TRBD1 (5 bases). Germline CDR1 SGHTS, CDR2 YDEGEE. CDR3 length: 12 residues. The ends were cut back, 6 bases at V and 5 bases at J, with 12 bases in the middle. This CDR3 is CASNKGAHEQYF. The CDR3 region has the DNA TGTGCCAGCAACAAAGGGGCCCACGAGCAGTACTTC. The complete variable domain, with remaining parts taken from reference TRBV5-8 and TRBJ2-7, reads EAGVTQSPTHLIKTRGQQATLRCSPISGHTSVYWYQQALGLGLQFLLWYDEGEERNRGNFPPRFSGRQFPNYSSELNVNALELEDSALYLCASNKGAHEQYFGPGTRLTVT.

This clone was recorded a few times. This chain joins TRBV7-9 and TRBJ2-1, with 8 positions matching TRBD2. V lost 1 base and J lost 4; bases outside the gene matches: 15. The CDR3 contains 19 residues. CDR1 is SEHNR, CDR2 FQNEAQ, per germline (reference sequence). DNA for the CDR3: TGTGCCAGCAGCTTAGTCAGGGCCGGAACGGGAGGGGGTTACAATGAGCAGTTCTTC. It translates to CASSLVRAGTGGGYNEQFF.

Concerning this clone itself: The junction departs from germline at one end; a sequencing error may be responsible. This sequence joins TRBV7-9 and TRBJ2-7; D call uncertain. The CDR3 has 12 amino acids. The V gene's germline CDR1 is SEHNR and CDR2 FQNEAQ (reference sequence). CDR3 DNA: TGTTCCAGCAGCTTAATCGGCTACGAGCAGTACTTC. Translating it yields CSSSLIGYEQYF. Complete variable domain (other parts from reference TRBV7-9 and TRBJ2-7): DTGVSQNPRHKITKRGQNVTFRCDPISEHNRLYWYRQTLGQGPEFLTYFQNEAQLEKSRLLSDRFSAERPKGSFSTLEIQRTEQGDSAMYLCSSSLIGYEQYFGPGTRLTVT.

J is TRBJ1-5 and V is TRBV7-2, with 7 bases fitting TRBD1. The CDR3 is 15 residues long. Germline lookup yields CDR1 SGHTA and CDR2 FQGNSA. The trim removed 0 bases at V and 6 bases at J, leaving 5 bases unmatched. The CDR3 here is CASSLATGRGQPQHF. CDR3 DNA: TGTGCCAGCAGCTTAGCGACAGGGAGAGGTCAGCCCCAGCATTTT.

This chain joins TRBV7-3 and TRBJ2-5; 7 positions match TRBD2. The J segment lost 5 bases and the V segment lost 5 bases, leaving 8 bases of the junction unmatched. CDR1 is SGHTA, CDR2 FQGTGA, per germline. There are 14 residues in the CDR3. CDR3 in DNA: TGTGCCAGCAGCGCCTTGGGGAGGGCCGAGACCCAGTACTTC. This sequence encodes CASSALGRAETQYF.

This clone was observed many times. V gene TRBV6-5 combines with J gene TRBJ2-7, with D possibly being TRBD1 (5 bases). CDR3 length equals 15 residues. Trimming pared 0 bases from V and 3 bases from J, leaving 12 bases between. Per the germline V gene, CDR1 is MNHEY and CDR2 is SVGAGI. Here the CDR3 DNA reads TGTGCCAGCAGTTACTCGGGGCCCCAGGGCTACGAGCAGTACTTC. It codes for CASSYSGPQGYEQYF.

The J gene is TRBJ2-7, the V gene TRBV5-1; a weak D match, TRBD2 (6 bases). CDR1 SGHRS and CDR2 YFSETQ come from the germline V gene. This CDR3 is 15 amino acids long. Trimming stripped 9 bases from V and 3 bases from J, with 22 bases between. The CDR3 region is CATNPDGGAHYEQYF. CDR3 coding DNA: TGCGCCACGAACCCCGACGGAGGGGCCCACTACGAGCAGTACTTC.

This clone appeared once. V is TRBV5-4 and J is TRBJ2-5, with 7 bases fitting TRBD1. The V and J ends lost 1 base and 5 bases, in that order; junction bases with no gene match: 5. This CDR3 is 14 amino acids long. Germline CDR1 and CDR2: SGHNT and YYREEE (reference sequence). The CDR3 region is CASSLHKTGETQYF. The CDR3 bases are TGTGCCAGCAGCTTGCACAAGACAGGGGAGACCCAGTACTTC.

V and J are TRBV5-4 and TRBJ2-1; tentative D call: TRBD2 (6 bases). The V end lost 1 base, the J end lost 1 base, and 9 bases lay between the germline ends. The CDR3 contains 15 residues. Germline V CDR1 and CDR2: SGHNT, YYREEE (reference sequence). This chain's CDR3 is CASSLLAGSYNEQFF. Written as DNA, the CDR3 is TGTGCCAGCAGCTTGCTTGCGGGGTCCTACAATGAGCAGTTCTTC.

This clone was counted between two and nine times. The genes are TRBV12-1 and TRBJ1-1; the table's D gene call, TRBD1, was not cross checked with the DNA. TRBV12-1 is a pseudogene. This CDR3 has 14 residues. CDR3 residues: CASRPTAENTEAFF. The CDR3 coding sequence is TGTGCCAGCAGACCTACAGCAGAGAACACTGAAGCTTTCTTT.

This chain joins TRBV7-2 and TRBJ1-2, with D perhaps matching TRBD1 (5 bases). Trimming pared 2 bases from V and 4 bases from J, leaving 14 bases between. The V gene's germline CDR1 is SGHTA and CDR2 FQGNSA. CDR3 length equals 15 residues. CDR3 residues: CASSLRGDSIYGYTF. CDR3 bases: TGTGCCAGCAGCTTAAGAGGTGACAGCATCTATGGCTACACCTTC.